The entry that follows covers one T cell receptor beta chain sequence. The RNA input was roughly 0.45 to 1 ug, and it was reverse transcribed with random hexamers. TCRdb analysed the immunoSEQ multiplex PCR reads with MiXCR anew, one entry per CDR3 protein. This table has almost 450,000 distinct CDR3 sequences, approximately 85% appearing once. The data were taken from a study of CD8 T cells in Susac syndrome. V lost 0 bases and J lost 2; bases outside the gene matches: 4. The germline V gene has CDR1 MNHEY and CDR2 SVGAGI. The CDR3 totals 16 residues. The chain uses TRBV6-5 and TRBJ2-1; TRBD2 matches at 7 bases. The clonotype originates from a human donor with multiple sclerosis. Material: CD8+ T cells from PBMCs. The CDR3 DNA is TGTGCCAGCAGTTACTCGTCGGGACTACCCTACAATGAGCAGTTCTTC. This codes for CASSYSSGLPYNEQFF.